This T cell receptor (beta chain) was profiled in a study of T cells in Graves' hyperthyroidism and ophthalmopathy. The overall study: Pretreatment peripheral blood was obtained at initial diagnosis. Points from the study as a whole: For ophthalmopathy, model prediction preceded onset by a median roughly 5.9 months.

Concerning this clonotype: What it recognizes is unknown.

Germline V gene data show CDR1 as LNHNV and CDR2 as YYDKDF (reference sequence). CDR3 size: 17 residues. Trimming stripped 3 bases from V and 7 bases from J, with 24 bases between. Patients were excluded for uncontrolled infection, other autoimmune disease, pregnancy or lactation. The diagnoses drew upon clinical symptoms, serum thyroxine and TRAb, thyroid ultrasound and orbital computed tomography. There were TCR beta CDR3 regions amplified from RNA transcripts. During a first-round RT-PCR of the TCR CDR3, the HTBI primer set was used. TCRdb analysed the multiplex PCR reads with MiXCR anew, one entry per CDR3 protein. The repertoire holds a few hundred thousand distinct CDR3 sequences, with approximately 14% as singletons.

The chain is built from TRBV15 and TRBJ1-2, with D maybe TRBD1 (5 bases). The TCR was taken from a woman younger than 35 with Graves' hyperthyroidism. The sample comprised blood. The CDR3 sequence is CATSSLREDSILFGYTF. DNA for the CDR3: TGTGCCACCAGCAGCCTGAGGGAAGACAGTATATTATTTGGCTACACCTTC.